This section outlines one TCR beta chain sequence together with its context. The method was immunoSEQ multiplex PCR; TCRdb's version includes in-frame clones alone and lacks a portion of them. In the table there are hundreds of thousands of clones, around 78% of which are singletons. The data derive from a study of shared T cell receptors in the human thymus. V gave up 4 bases and J gave up 1 base; unmatched junction bases: 7. CDR1 is SGHNT, CDR2 YYREEE, per germline (reference sequence). The CDR3 extends over 16 amino acids. This sample was also put to use in a study of human thymus T cells. That publication notes: What related research reported was that thymic repertoires overlapped highly among unrelated individuals.

The chain couples TRBV5-4 to TRBJ2-1; 8 bases align to TRBD2. The source is a boy in the first two years of life with a congenital heart defect. Specimen: thymocytes. The CDR3 DNA reads TGTGCCAGCAGCCGACTAGCGAGAGATTCCTACAATGAGCAGTTCTTC. Translating it yields CASSRLARDSYNEQFF.